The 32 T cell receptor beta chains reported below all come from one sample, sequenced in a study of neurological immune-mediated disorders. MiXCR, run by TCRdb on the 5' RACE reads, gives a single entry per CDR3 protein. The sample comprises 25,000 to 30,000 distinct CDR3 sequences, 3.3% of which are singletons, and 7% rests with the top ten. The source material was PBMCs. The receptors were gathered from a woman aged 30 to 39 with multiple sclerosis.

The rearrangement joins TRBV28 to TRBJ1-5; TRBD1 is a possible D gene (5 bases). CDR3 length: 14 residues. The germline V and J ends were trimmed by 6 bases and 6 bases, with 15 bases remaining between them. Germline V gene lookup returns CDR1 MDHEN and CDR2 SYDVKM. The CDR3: CASSQGKGSQPQHF. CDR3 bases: TGTGCCAGCAGCCAGGGTAAAGGCAGTCAGCCCCAGCATTTT. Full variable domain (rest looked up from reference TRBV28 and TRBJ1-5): DVKVTQSSRYLVKRTGEKVFLECVQDMDHENMFWYRQDPGLGLRLIYFSYDVKMKEKGDIPEGYSVSREKKERFSLILESASTNQTSMYLCASSQGKGSQPQHFGDGTRLSIL.

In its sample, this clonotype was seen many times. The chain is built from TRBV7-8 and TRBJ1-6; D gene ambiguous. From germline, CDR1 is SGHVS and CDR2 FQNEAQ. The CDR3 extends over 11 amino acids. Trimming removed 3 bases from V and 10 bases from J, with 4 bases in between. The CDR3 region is CASSLGSPLHF. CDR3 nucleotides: TGTGCCAGCAGCTTGGGATCACCCCTCCACTTT.

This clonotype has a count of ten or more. CDR3 DNA sequence: TGTGCCAGCAGCAAACCAGGAATTGAGCAGTACTTC. It codes for CASSKPGIEQYF. This sequence joins TRBV11-2 and TRBJ2-7; D is ambiguous. Trimming took 5 bases from V and 7 from J, leaving 12 bases between them. The germline V gene encodes CDR1 SGHAT and CDR2 FQNNGV. The length of the CDR3 is 12 residues.

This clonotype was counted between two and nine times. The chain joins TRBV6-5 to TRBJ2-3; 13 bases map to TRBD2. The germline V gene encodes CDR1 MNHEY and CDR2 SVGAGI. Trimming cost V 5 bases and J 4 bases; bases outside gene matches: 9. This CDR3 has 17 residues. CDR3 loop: CASSRTSGGHGADTQYF. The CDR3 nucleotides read TGTGCCAGCAGTAGGACTAGCGGGGGTCACGGGGCAGATACGCAGTATTTT.

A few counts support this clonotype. The CDR3 DNA sequence: TGTGCCAGCAGCCGACCCGAGGGGACCCAGTACTTC. Residues: CASSRPEGTQYF. The J gene is TRBJ2-5, the V gene TRBV7-6, with a tentative D call TRBD2 (5 bases). Germline-derived CDR1 and CDR2 are SGHVS and FNYEAQ. The length of the CDR3 is 12 residues. V was clipped by 5 bases and J by 7 bases, with 11 bases between them.

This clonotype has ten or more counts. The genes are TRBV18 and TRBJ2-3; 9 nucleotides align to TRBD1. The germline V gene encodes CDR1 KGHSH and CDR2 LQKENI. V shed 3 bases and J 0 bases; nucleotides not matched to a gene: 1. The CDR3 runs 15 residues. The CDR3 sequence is CASSPDRGSTDTQYF. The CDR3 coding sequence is TGTGCCAGCTCACCGGACAGGGGAAGCACAGATACGCAGTATTTT.

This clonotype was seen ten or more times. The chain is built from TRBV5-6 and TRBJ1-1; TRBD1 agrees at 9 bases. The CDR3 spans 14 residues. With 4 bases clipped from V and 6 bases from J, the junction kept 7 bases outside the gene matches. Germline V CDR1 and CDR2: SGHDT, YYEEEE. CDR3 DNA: TGTGCCAGCAGCCTCCGGGACAGGGTACCTGAAGCTTTCTTT. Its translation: CASSLRDRVPEAFF.

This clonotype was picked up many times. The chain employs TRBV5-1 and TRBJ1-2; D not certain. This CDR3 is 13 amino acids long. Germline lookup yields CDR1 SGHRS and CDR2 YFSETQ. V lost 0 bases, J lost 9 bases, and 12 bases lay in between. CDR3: CASSLGPGSSYTF. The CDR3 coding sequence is TGCGCCAGCAGCTTGGGACCCGGGTCGAGCTACACCTTC.

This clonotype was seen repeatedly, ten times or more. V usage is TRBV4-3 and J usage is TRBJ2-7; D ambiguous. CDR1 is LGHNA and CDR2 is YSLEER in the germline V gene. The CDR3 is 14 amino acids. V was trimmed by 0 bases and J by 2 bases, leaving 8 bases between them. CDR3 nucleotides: TGCGCCAGCAGCCAAGATTACACAACCTACGAGCAGTACTTC. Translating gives CASSQDYTTYEQYF.

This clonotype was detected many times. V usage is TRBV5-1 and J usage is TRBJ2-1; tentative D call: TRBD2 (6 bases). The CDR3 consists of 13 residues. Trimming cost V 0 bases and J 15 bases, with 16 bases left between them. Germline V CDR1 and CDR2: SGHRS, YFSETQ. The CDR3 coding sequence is TGCGCCAGCAGCTTGGATCATGGGACTTTAAGGTTCTTC. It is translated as CASSLDHGTLRFF.

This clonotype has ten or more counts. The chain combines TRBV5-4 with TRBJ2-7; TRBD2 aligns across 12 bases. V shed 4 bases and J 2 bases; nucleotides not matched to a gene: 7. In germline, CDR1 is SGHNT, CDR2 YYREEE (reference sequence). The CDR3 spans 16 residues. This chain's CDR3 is CASSGELAGGPYEQYF. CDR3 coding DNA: TGTGCCAGCAGCGGAGAGCTAGCGGGAGGGCCCTACGAGCAGTACTTC.

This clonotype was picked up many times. Written as DNA, the CDR3 is TGTGCCACCGGGGGAGGGCTATTTTACAATGAGCAGTTCTTC. Encoded protein: CATGGGLFYNEQFF. The chain recombines TRBV28 with TRBJ2-1, with 7 bases aligning to TRBD2. V lost 10 bases and J lost 4; bases outside the gene matches: 10. Germline V CDR1 and CDR2: MDHEN, SYDVKM. This CDR3 has 14 residues.

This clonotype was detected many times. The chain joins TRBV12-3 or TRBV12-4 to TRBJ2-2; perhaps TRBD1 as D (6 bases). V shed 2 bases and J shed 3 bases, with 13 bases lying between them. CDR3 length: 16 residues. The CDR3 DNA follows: TGTGCCAGCAGTTTATGGGCAGGGGCCGACACCGGGGAGCTGTTTTTT. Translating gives CASSLWAGADTGELFF.

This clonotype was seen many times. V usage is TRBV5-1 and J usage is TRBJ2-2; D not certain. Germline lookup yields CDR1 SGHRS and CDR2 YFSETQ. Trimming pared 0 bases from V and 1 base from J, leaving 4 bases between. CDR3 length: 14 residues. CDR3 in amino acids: CASSLAVNTGELFF. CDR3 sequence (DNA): TGCGCCAGCAGCTTGGCCGTGAACACCGGGGAGCTGTTTTTT.

The CDR3 DNA reads as TGCAGTGCTAGTTATAACGAGCAGTACTTC. Its protein is CSASYNEQYF. The V and J genes are TRBV20-1 and TRBJ2-7; no clear D gene. The ends were cut back, 3 bases at V and 5 bases at J, with 5 bases in the middle. Germline V gene lookup returns CDR1 DFQATT and CDR2 SNEGSKA (reference sequence). The CDR3 has 10 amino acids.

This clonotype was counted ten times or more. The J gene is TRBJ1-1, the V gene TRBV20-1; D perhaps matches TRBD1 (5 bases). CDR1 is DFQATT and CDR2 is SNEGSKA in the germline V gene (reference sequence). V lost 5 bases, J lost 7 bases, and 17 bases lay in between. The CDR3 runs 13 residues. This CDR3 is CSASIDRNFEAFF. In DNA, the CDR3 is TGCAGTGCTTCAATTGACAGAAATTTTGAAGCTTTCTTT.

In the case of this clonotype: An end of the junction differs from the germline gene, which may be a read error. This chain's CDR3 is CASSGNSNQPQNF. The CDR3 DNA follows: TGTGCCAGCAGCGGGAATAGCAATCAGCCCCAGAATTTT. The chain joins TRBV3-1 to TRBJ1-5; D is undetermined. Germline V gene data show CDR1 as LGHDT and CDR2 as YNNKEL (reference sequence). This CDR3 spans 13 amino acids. Using reference TRBV3-1 and TRBJ1-5 for the parts outside the CDR3, the full variable domain is DTAVSQTPKYLVTQMGNDKSIKCEQNLGHDTMYWYKQDSKKFLKIMFSYNNKELIINETVPNRFSPKSPDKAHLNLHINSLELGDSAVYFCASSGNSNQPQNFGDGTRLSIL.

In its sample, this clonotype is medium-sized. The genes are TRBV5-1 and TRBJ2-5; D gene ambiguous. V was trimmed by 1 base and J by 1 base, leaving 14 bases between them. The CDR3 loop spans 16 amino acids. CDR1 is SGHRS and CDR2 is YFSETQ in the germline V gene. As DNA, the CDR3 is TGCGCCAGCAGCTTGATGCAGGCAGGCATCCAAGAGACCCAGTACTTC. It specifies CASSLMQAGIQETQYF.

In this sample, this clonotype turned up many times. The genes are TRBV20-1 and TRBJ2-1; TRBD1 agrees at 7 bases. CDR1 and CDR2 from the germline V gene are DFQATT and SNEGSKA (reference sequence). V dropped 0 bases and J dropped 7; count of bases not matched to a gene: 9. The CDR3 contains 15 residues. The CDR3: CSAREQQGRANEQFF. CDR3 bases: TGCAGTGCTAGAGAGCAACAGGGGCGAGCTAATGAGCAGTTCTTC.

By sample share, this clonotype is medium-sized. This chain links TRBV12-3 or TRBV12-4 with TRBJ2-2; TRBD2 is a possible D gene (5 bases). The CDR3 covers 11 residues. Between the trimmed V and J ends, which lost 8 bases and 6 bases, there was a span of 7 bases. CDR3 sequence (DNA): TGTGCCAGCCGGCGGGCCGGGGAGCTGTTTTTT. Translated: CASRRAGELFF.

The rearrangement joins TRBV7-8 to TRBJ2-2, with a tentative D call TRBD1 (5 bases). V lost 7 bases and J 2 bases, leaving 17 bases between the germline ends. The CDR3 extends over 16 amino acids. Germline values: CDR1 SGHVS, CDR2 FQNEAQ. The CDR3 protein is CASNIGAYPNTGELFF. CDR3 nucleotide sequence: TGTGCCAGCAATATAGGGGCATACCCTAACACCGGGGAGCTGTTTTTT.

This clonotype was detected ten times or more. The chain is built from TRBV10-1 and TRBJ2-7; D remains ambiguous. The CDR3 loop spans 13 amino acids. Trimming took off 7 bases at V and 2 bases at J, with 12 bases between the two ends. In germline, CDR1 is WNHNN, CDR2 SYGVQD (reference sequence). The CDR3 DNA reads TGCGCCAGCAAAGGGCCGCACCCCTACGAGCAGTACTTC. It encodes CASKGPHPYEQYF.

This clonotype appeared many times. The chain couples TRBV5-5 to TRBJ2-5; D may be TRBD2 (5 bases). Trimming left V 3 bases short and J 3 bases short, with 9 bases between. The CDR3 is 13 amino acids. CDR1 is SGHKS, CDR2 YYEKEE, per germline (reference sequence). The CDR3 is CASSWAAEETQYF. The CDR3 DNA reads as TGTGCCAGCAGCTGGGCAGCGGAAGAGACCCAGTACTTC.

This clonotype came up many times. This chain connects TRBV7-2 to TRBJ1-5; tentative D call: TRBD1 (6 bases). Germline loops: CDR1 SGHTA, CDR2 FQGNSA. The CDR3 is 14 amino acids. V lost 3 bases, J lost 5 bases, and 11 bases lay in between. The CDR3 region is CASSFGGRDQPQHF. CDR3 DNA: TGTGCCAGCAGCTTCGGGGGCCGGGATCAGCCCCAGCATTTT.

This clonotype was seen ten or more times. In DNA form, the CDR3 reads TGTGCCAGCAGCTATAGCGGGATCCTACTGGAGCAGTACTTC. Translating gives CASSYSGILLEQYF. The chain uses TRBV7-2 and TRBJ2-7; 8 bases match TRBD2. Germline V CDR1 and CDR2: SGHTA, FQGNSA. J was trimmed by 7 bases and V by 4 bases; bases with no gene match: 9. CDR3 length equals 14 residues.

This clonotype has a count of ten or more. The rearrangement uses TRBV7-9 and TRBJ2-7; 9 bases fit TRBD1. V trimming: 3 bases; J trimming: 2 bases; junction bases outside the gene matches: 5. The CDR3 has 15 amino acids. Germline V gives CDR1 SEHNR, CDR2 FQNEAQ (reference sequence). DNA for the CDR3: TGTGCCAGCAGCTTCCTTACAGGGGGCACCTACGAGCAGTACTTC. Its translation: CASSFLTGGTYEQYF.

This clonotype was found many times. The CDR3 loop is CASSPGQGGETQYF. CDR3 bases: TGTGCCAGCTCACCAGGACAGGGGGGAGAGACCCAGTACTTC. The chain carries TRBV18 and TRBJ2-5; TRBD1 agrees at 10 bases. The CDR3 is made up of 14 amino acids. Trimming took 2 bases from V and 4 from J; bases not matched to a gene: 1. Germline V gives CDR1 KGHSH, CDR2 LQKENI.

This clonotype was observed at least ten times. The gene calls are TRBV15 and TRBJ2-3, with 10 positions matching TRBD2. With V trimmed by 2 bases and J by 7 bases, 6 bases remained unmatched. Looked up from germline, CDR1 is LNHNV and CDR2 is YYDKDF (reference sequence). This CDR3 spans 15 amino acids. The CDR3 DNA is TGTGCCACCAGCAGAACAGCGGGGGGGACCAATACGCAGTATTTT. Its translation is CATSRTAGGTNTQYF.

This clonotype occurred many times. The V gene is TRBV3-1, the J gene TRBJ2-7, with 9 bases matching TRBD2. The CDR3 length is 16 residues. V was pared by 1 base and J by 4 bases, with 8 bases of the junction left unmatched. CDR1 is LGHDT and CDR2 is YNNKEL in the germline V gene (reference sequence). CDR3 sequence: CASSQGGRAFRYEQYF. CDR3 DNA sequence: TGTGCCAGCAGCCAAGGCGGGAGGGCGTTTCGGTACGAGCAGTACTTC.

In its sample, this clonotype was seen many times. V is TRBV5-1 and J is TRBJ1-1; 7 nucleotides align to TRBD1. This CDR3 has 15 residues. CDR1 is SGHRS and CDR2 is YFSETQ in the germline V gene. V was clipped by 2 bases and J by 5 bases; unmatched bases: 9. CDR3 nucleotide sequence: TGCGCCAGCAGCTTCCAAGGACAGGTTGGAACTGAAGCTTTCTTT. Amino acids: CASSFQGQVGTEAFF.

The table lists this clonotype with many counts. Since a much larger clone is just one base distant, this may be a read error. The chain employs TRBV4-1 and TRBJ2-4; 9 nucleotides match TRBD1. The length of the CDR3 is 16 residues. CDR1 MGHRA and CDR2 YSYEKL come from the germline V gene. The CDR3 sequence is CASSQDFGTGKKIQYF. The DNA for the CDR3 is TGCGCCAGCAGCCAAGATTTCGGGACAGGGAAAAAAATTCAGTACTTC.

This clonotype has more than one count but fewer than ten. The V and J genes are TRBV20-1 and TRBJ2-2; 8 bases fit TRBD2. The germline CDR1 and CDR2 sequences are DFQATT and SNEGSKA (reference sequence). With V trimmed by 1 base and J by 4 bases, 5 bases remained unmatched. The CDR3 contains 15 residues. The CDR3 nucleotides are TGCAGTGCTAGAGTGGTGCGGGGGGCCACCGGGGAGCTGTTTTTT. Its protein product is CSARVVRGATGELFF.